These 29 T cell receptor beta chains share one sample of origin, sequenced in a study of T cells in localized non-small cell lung cancer. The data were produced by immunoSEQ multiplex PCR, yet TCRdb's version contains in-frame clones alone and is incomplete. The sample includes tens of thousands of clones, around 93% of them seen just once. The sample was peripheral blood, taken before any cancer treatment. The receptors were gathered from a female donor at least 60 years old with stage I lung adenocarcinoma.

This rearrangement joins TRBV6-5 to TRBJ1-5; 8 bases line up with TRBD1. V shed 5 bases, J shed 6 bases, and the junction held 6 bases outside the gene matches. The CDR3 has 14 amino acids. Looked up from germline, CDR1 is MNHEY and CDR2 is SVGAGI. The CDR3 here is CASSPDRESQPQHF. The CDR3 DNA follows: TGTGCCAGCAGTCCGGACAGGGAAAGTCAGCCCCAGCATTTT.

CDR3 protein: CASSPQGTYGTEAFF. The CDR3 DNA follows: TGTGCCAGCAGCCCGCAGGGGACCTATGGGACTGAAGCTTTCTTT. This chain uses TRBV7-2 with TRBJ1-1; tentatively, D is TRBD1 (6 bases). The CDR3 is made up of 15 amino acids. V was shortened by 5 bases and J by 5 bases, with 18 bases between the two germline ends. CDR1 and CDR2 (germline): SGHTA, FQGNSA.

CDR3 in amino acids: CATSRGTSPQGRNTEAFF. The CDR3 DNA reads as TGTGCCACCAGCAGAGGGACTAGTCCACAGGGGAGGAACACTGAAGCTTTCTTT. The chain links TRBV15 to TRBJ1-1; 7 bases map to TRBD1. Losses at the gene ends were 1 base for V and 1 base for J; bases not matched to a gene: 12. CDR1 and CDR2 from the germline V gene are LNHNV and YYDKDF (reference sequence). This CDR3 comprises 18 residues.

CDR3 DNA: TGTGCCAGCAGTTTACGTAGCGATATGAGCTTTTACTATGGCTACACCTTC. Translating gives CASSLRSDMSFYYGYTF. V and J are TRBV28 and TRBJ1-2; no firm D call. The CDR3 covers 17 residues. Germline V gene lookup returns CDR1 MDHEN and CDR2 SYDVKM. Trimming took 2 bases from V and 3 from J, leaving 19 bases between them.

This chain uses TRBV5-1 with TRBJ1-1, with 7 bases lining up with TRBD1. The J segment lost 1 base and the V segment lost 2 bases, leaving 8 bases of the junction unmatched. The germline V gene encodes CDR1 SGHRS and CDR2 YFSETQ. This CDR3 contains 16 residues. DNA of the CDR3: TGCGCCAGCAGCTTAATCACCTCAGGGGGGAACACTGAAGCTTTCTTT. As protein: CASSLITSGGNTEAFF.

The chain couples TRBV4-3 to TRBJ2-2; D remains ambiguous. V was shortened by 0 bases and J by 4 bases, with 12 bases between the two germline ends. The CDR3 is made up of 16 amino acids. Germline V CDR1 and CDR2: LGHNA, YSLEER. The CDR3, as DNA: TGCGCCAGCAGCCAAGATGCAGGCCAGCCCACCGGGGAGCTGTTTTTT. It specifies CASSQDAGQPTGELFF.

Concerning this clone itself: The junction departs from the called germline gene at one end, perhaps through a read error. This sequence joins TRBV2 and TRBJ1-1, with TRBD1 as a possible D gene (5 bases). The CDR3 sequence is 10 residues long. Germline assignment: CDR1 SNHLY and CDR2 FYNNEI. The CDR3 sequence: CASSSQQGFF. The CDR3 nucleotides read TGTGCCAGCAGCTCTCAGCAGGGCTTTTTT. The entire variable domain, with the rest obtained from reference TRBV2 and TRBJ1-1, is as follows: EPEVTQTPSHQVTQMGQEVILRCVPISNHLYFYWYRQILGQKVEFLVSFYNNEISEKSEIFDDQFSVERPDGSNFTLKIRSTKLEDSAMYFCASSSQQGFFGQGTRLTVV.

This rearrangement joins TRBV6-1 to TRBJ2-1; possibly TRBD2 for D (6 bases). CDR1 and CDR2 from the germline V gene are MNHNS and SASEGT. The V end was cut by 1 base, the J end by 7 bases, with 14 bases between. CDR3 size: 15 residues. The CDR3 nucleotides read TGTGCCAGCAGTGAAGTGGAGGGAGCGTGGAATGAGCAGTTCTTC. It yields the protein CASSEVEGAWNEQFF.

This clone was observed a few times. This chain connects TRBV4-3 to TRBJ1-3, with no clear D. Trimming pared 0 bases from V and 0 bases from J, leaving 12 bases between. From germline, CDR1 is LGHNA and CDR2 YSLEER. This CDR3 has 17 residues. This CDR3 reads CASSQDRVEDSGNTIYF. Here the CDR3 DNA reads TGCGCCAGCAGCCAAGATCGGGTAGAAGACTCTGGAAACACCATATATTTT.

The V call is TRBV4-3, the J call TRBJ2-1, with D hard to call. CDR1 and CDR2 (germline): LGHNA, YSLEER. Trimming removed 3 bases from V and 5 bases from J, with 8 bases in between. The CDR3 runs to 13 residues. DNA of the CDR3: TGCGCCAGCAGCCACAACCGAAACAATGAGCAGTTCTTC. Translation: CASSHNRNNEQFF.

The CDR3 nucleotides are TGTGCCAGCAGCTTGACGGAAGCTGGTGAAAAACTGTTTTTT. The encoded protein is CASSLTEAGEKLFF. The rearrangement joins TRBV5-5 to TRBJ1-4; D is ambiguous. With 1 base removed from V and 7 bases from J, the gap between germline ends came to 11 bases. CDR3 length: 14 amino acids. Germline V gives CDR1 SGHKS, CDR2 YYEKEE (reference sequence).

This rearrangement joins TRBV19 to TRBJ2-3, with 8 bases identical to TRBD2. Germline CDR1 LNHDA, CDR2 SQIVND (reference sequence). V shed 0 bases, J shed 1 base, and the junction held 9 bases outside the gene matches. The CDR3 spans 18 residues. CDR3 bases: TGTGCCAGTAGTATAGAGCACGGGGGGGTGGCCCGCACAGATACGCAGTATTTT. Its protein is CASSIEHGGVARTDTQYF. Supplemented by reference TRBV19 and TRBJ2-3, the full variable domain reads DGGITQSPKYLFRKEGQNVTLSCEQNLNHDAMYWYRQDPGQGLRLIYYSQIVNDFQKGDIAEGYSVSREKKESFPLTVTSAQKNPTAFYLCASSIEHGGVARTDTQYFGPGTRLTVL.

The chain carries TRBV6-5 and TRBJ2-7; the D gene is possibly TRBD2 (5 bases). The CDR3 has 13 amino acids. From germline, CDR1 is MNHEY and CDR2 SVGAGI. Trimming left V 7 bases short and J 6 bases short, with 16 bases between. CDR3 region: CASNGGRMGEQYF. Written as DNA, the CDR3 is TGTGCCAGCAACGGAGGCAGAATGGGCGAGCAGTACTTC.

This chain uses TRBV25-1 with TRBJ2-7; TRBD1 is a possible D gene (8 bases). In germline, CDR1 is MGHDK, CDR2 SYGVNS. CDR3 length: 12 amino acids. V lost 7 bases and J 3 bases, leaving 10 bases between the germline ends. As DNA, the CDR3 is TGTGCCAGCAACAGGGGGGGCTACGAGCAGTACTTC. It encodes CASNRGGYEQYF.

The chain joins TRBV30 to TRBJ2-7; 9 bases line up with TRBD1. Looked up from germline, CDR1 is GTSNPN and CDR2 is SVGIG (reference sequence). This CDR3 is built from 13 residues. The CDR3, as DNA: TGTGCTTCCGAAGCCGGGACAGGGCTCGAGCAGTACTTC. Its translation is CASEAGTGLEQYF.

This sequence joins TRBV19 and TRBJ1-1, with a weak D call TRBD1 (5 bases). The CDR3 covers 12 residues. The V end was cut by 2 bases, the J end by 10 bases, with 11 bases between. CDR1 is LNHDA, CDR2 SQIVND, per germline (reference sequence). CDR3 loop: CASSIPQGRAFF. In DNA, the CDR3 is TGTGCCAGTAGTATACCCCAGGGAAGAGCTTTCTTT.

The rearrangement links TRBV9 to TRBJ1-1; D unclear. The CDR3 runs to 14 residues. Deletions cut 0 bases from V and 4 bases from J, with 10 bases between. Per germline, CDR1 SGDLS and CDR2 YYNGEE. Here the CDR3 reads CASSVVGSSTEAFF. In DNA form, the CDR3 reads TGTGCCAGCAGCGTAGTTGGCAGCTCCACTGAAGCTTTCTTT.

CDR3 DNA: TGTGCCAGCAGCGCCCGAGGCGGGACCAATGAGCAGTTCTTC. Translated, it gives CASSARGGTNEQFF. The chain recombines TRBV25-1 with TRBJ2-1, with D tentatively TRBD2 (6 bases). This CDR3 has 14 amino acids. Germline V gene lookup returns CDR1 MGHDK and CDR2 SYGVNS. Trimming removed 6 bases at V and 6 bases at J, with 15 bases between.

This clone was seen only once. The chain joins TRBV6-5 to TRBJ2-7; D may be TRBD2 (6 bases). The CDR3 has 12 amino acids. Germline CDR1 reads MNHEY; CDR2 reads SVGAGI. V shed 5 bases and J shed 6 bases, with 11 bases lying between them. CDR3 DNA: TGTGCCAGCAGTGGCGGGACTCGCGAGCAGTACTTC. It codes for CASSGGTREQYF.

V and J are TRBV6-1 and TRBJ1-6, with D possibly TRBD1 on 5 matching bases. Trimming stripped 6 bases from V and 8 bases from J, with 8 bases between. Germline V CDR1 and CDR2: MNHNS, SASEGT. The CDR3 runs to 12 residues. CDR3 amino acids: CASSGGDSPLHF. For the CDR3, the DNA is TGTGCCAGCAGCGGGGGGGATTCACCCCTCCACTTT.

This chain connects TRBV7-9 to TRBJ1-4; D is ambiguous. V lost 1 base and J 8 bases, leaving 11 bases between the germline ends. Germline CDR1 SEHNR, CDR2 FQNEAQ (reference sequence). The length of the CDR3 is 14 residues. DNA of the CDR3: TGTGCCAGCAGCTTAGACATTGGGAGGGAAAAACTGTTTTTT. As protein: CASSLDIGREKLFF.

The chain links TRBV6-5 to TRBJ1-6; D gene ambiguous. Germline values: CDR1 MNHEY, CDR2 SVGAGI. The CDR3 runs 15 residues. V lost 7 bases to trimming and J lost 7 bases, with 17 bases between them. CDR3 sequence reads: CASTQFQHINSPLHF. CDR3 in DNA: TGTGCCAGCACCCAATTCCAACACATAAATTCACCCCTCCACTTT.

The rearrangement uses TRBV29-1 and TRBJ1-1; possibly TRBD1 for D (5 bases). The germline V and J ends were trimmed by 4 bases and 0 bases, with 15 bases remaining between them. Germline V gene data show CDR1 as SQVTM and CDR2 as ANQGSEA. This CDR3 spans 15 amino acids. The CDR3 DNA is TGCAGCGTTGGATTCGTGGGGACCTTGAACACTGAAGCTTTCTTT. Translating gives CSVGFVGTLNTEAFF.

V gene TRBV4-3 combines with J gene TRBJ2-1, with a weak D call TRBD2 (6 bases). The germline V and J ends were trimmed by 3 bases and 1 base, with 10 bases remaining between them. CDR3 length: 15 amino acids. The V gene's germline CDR1 is LGHNA and CDR2 YSLEER. CDR3 in DNA: TGCGCCAGCAGCCAGGCTGGGAGGTCCTACAATGAGCAGTTCTTC. This encodes CASSQAGRSYNEQFF.

The V gene is TRBV19, the J gene TRBJ2-3; TRBD1 matches 10 bases. Per germline, CDR1 LNHDA and CDR2 SQIVND (reference sequence). V gave up 6 bases and J gave up 3 bases; unmatched junction bases: 6. The CDR3 covers 15 residues. In DNA, the CDR3 is TGTGCCAGTAGCGAGACAGGGGGCAGAACAGATACGCAGTATTTT. Protein product: CASSETGGRTDTQYF.

The chain combines TRBV7-2 with TRBJ1-2; 8 bases align to TRBD1. Germline CDR1 and CDR2: SGHTA and FQGNSA. This CDR3 is 13 amino acids long. The V segment lost 7 bases and the J segment 5 bases; nucleotides outside the gene matches: 6. This CDR3 reads CASIIGTGYGYTF. CDR3 DNA: TGTGCCAGCATCATAGGGACAGGTTATGGCTACACCTTC.

The V gene is TRBV11-1, the J gene TRBJ2-7, with unresolved D. The CDR3 is 12 residues long. CDR1 and CDR2 (germline): SGHAT, FQDESV (reference sequence). V dropped 5 bases and J dropped 4 bases, with 9 bases sitting between them. CDR3 sequence (DNA): TGTGCCAGCAGCCCCAATCAGTACGAGCAGTACTTC. It encodes CASSPNQYEQYF.

This clone occurred once. V usage is TRBV9 and J usage is TRBJ2-7; the D gene is possibly TRBD1 (5 bases). V was pared by 0 bases and J by 7 bases, with 14 bases between. This CDR3 spans 14 amino acids. Germline values: CDR1 SGDLS, CDR2 YYNGEE. The CDR3 coding sequence is TGTGCCAGCAGCGTAGTAGCCTTGGGGCAGGAGCAGTACTTC. Translating it yields CASSVVALGQEQYF.

This chain connects TRBV9 to TRBJ1-3, with 7 bases that match TRBD1. With 3 bases clipped from V and 2 bases from J, the junction kept 8 bases outside the gene matches. Per germline, CDR1 SGDLS and CDR2 YYNGEE. The CDR3 is 16 residues long. The CDR3 bases are TGTGCCAGCAGCGCCCGACTGACAGGGACTGGAAACACCATATATTTT. This sequence encodes CASSARLTGTGNTIYF.